This T cell receptor (beta chain) comes out of a study of T cell responses to AZD1222 COVID-19 vaccine. Here immunoSEQ multiplex PCR was the method, and the copy in TCRdb shows in-frame clones only, minus some. Altogether roughly 150,000 clones are present, 90% to 95% being singletons, with the ten largest covering roughly 0.98%. CDR3 size: 16 residues. V was clipped by 1 base and J by 5 bases; unmatched bases: 9. CDR1 is SGHDT, CDR2 YYEEEE, per germline. The chain joins TRBV5-6 to TRBJ1-5; 7 positions match TRBD1. The TCR sequence derives from an adult who received the AZD1222 COVID-19 vaccine. The starting material was peripheral blood, obtained 28 days after the second AZD1222 dose. CDR3 residues: CASSLFDRVGYQPQHF. The DNA for the CDR3 is TGTGCCAGCAGCTTGTTCGACAGGGTGGGCTATCAGCCCCAGCATTTT.